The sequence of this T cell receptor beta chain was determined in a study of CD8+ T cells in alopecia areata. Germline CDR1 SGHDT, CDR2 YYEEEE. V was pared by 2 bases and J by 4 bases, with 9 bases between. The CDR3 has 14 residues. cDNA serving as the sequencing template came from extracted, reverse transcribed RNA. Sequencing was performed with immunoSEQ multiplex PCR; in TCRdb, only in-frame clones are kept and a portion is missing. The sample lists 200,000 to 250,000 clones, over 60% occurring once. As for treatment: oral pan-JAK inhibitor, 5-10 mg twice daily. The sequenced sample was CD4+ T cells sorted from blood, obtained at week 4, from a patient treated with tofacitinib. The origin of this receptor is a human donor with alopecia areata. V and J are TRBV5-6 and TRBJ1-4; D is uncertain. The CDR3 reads CASSFYQSNEKLFF. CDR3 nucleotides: TGTGCCAGCAGCTTTTACCAAAGTAATGAAAAACTGTTTTTT.